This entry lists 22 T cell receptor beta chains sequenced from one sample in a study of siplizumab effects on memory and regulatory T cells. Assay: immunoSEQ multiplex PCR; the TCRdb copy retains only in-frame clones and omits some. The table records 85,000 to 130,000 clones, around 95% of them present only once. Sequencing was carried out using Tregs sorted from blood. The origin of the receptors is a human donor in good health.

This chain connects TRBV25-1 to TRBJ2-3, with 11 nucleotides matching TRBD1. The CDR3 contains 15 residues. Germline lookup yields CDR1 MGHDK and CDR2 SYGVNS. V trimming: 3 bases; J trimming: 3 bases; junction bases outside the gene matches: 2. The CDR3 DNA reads TGTGCCAGCAGTGAGGACAGGGGGCTAACAGATACGCAGTATTTT. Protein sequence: CASSEDRGLTDTQYF.

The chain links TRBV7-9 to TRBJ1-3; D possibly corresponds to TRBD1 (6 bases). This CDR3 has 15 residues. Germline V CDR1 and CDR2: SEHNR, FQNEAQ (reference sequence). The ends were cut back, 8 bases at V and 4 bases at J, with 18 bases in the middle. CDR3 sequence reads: CASVTGGAEGNTIYF. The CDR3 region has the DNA TGTGCCAGCGTAACCGGGGGGGCCGAAGGAAACACCATATATTTT.

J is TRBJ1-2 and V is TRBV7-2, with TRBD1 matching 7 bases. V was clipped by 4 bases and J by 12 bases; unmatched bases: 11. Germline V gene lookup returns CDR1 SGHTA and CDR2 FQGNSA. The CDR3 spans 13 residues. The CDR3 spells CASSSGIQGRNTF. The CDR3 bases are TGTGCCAGCAGCTCGGGGATACAGGGGCGTAACACCTTC.

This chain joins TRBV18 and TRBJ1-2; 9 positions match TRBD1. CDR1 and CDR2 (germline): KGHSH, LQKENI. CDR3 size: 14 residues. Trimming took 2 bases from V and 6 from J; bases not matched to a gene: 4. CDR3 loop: CASSPGTGSDGYTF. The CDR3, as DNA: TGTGCCAGCTCACCAGGGACAGGGTCGGATGGCTACACCTTC.

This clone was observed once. The chain's CDR3 is CASSLVAGAGGYTF. For the CDR3, the DNA is TGCGCCAGCAGCTTGGTGGCGGGGGCGGGCGGCTACACCTTC. The chain uses TRBV5-1 and TRBJ1-2, with TRBD1 as a possible D gene (6 bases). Germline CDR1 is SGHRS and CDR2 is YFSETQ. V lost 0 bases and J 8 bases, leaving 14 bases between the germline ends. The CDR3 runs 14 residues.

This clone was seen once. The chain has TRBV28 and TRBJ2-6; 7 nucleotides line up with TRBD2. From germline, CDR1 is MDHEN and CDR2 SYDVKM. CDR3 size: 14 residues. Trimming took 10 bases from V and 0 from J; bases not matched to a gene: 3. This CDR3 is CATGGGSGANVLTF. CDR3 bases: TGTGCCACCGGCGGGGGCTCTGGGGCCAACGTCCTGACTTTC.

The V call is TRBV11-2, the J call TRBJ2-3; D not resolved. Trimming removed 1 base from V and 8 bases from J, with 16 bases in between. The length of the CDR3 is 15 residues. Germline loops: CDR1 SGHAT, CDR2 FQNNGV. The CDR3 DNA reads TGTGCCAGCAGCTTAGGCCACATACCGCGCCCTACGCAGTATTTT. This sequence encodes CASSLGHIPRPTQYF.

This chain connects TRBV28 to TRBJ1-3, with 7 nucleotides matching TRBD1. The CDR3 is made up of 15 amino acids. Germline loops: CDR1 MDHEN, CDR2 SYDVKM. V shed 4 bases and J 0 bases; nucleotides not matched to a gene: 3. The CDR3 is CASSSGQLSGNTIYF. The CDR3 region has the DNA TGTGCCAGCAGTTCGGGACAGCTCTCTGGAAACACCATATATTTT. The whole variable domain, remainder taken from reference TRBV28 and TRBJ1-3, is DVKVTQSSRYLVKRTGEKVFLECVQDMDHENMFWYRQDPGLGLRLIYFSYDVKMKEKGDIPEGYSVSREKKERFSLILESASTNQTSMYLCASSSGQLSGNTIYFGEGSWLTVV.

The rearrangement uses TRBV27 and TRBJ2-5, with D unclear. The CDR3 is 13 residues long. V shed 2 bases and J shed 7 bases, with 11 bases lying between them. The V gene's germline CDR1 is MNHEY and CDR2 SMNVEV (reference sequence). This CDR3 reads CASSLDFFGTQYF. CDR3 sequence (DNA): TGTGCCAGCAGTTTAGACTTCTTCGGGACCCAGTACTTC.

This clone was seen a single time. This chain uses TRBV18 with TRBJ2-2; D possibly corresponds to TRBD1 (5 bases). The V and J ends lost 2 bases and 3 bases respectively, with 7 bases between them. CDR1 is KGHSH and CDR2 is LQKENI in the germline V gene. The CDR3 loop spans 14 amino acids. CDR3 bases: TGTGCCAGCTCACCAAAGACAGACACCGGGGAGCTGTTTTTT. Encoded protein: CASSPKTDTGELFF.

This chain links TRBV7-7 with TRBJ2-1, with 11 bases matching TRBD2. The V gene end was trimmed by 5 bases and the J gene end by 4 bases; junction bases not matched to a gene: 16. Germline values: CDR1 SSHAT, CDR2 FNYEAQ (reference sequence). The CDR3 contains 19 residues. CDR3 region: CASSLRLAGNPLAYNEQFF. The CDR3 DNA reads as TGTGCCAGCAGCCTCAGACTAGCGGGAAACCCTCTGGCGTACAATGAGCAGTTCTTC.

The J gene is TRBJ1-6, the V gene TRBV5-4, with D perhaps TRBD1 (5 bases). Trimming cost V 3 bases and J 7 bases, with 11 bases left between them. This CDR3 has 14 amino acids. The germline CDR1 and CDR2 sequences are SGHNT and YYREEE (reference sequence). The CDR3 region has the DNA TGTGCCAGCAGCTCGTCTTACAGGAATTCACCCCTCCACTTT. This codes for CASSSSYRNSPLHF.

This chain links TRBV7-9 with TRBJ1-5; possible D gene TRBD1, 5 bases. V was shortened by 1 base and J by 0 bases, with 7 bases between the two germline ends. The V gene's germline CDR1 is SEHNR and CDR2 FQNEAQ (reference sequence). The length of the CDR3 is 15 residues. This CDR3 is CASSLDRFSNQPQHF. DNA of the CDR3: TGTGCCAGCAGCTTAGACAGGTTTAGCAATCAGCCCCAGCATTTT. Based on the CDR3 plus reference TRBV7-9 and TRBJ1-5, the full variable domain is DTGVSQNPRHKITKRGQNVTFRCDPISEHNRLYWYRQTLGQGPEFLTYFQNEAQLEKSRLLSDRFSAERPKGSFSTLEIQRTEQGDSAMYLCASSLDRFSNQPQHFGDGTRLSIL.

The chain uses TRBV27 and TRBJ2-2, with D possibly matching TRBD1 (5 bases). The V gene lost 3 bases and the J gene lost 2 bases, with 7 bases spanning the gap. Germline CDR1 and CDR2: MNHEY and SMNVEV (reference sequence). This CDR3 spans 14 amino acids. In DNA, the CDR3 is TGTGCCAGCAGTTTTCGGACAAACACCGGGGAGCTGTTTTTT. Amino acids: CASSFRTNTGELFF.

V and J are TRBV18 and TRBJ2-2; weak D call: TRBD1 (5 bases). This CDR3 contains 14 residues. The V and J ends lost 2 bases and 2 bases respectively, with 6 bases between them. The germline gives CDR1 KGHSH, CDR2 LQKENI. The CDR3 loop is CASSPDRNTGELFF. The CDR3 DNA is TGTGCCAGCTCACCAGACAGAAACACCGGGGAGCTGTTTTTT. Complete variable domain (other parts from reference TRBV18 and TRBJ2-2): NAGVMQNPRHLVRRRGQEARLRCSPMKGHSHVYWYRQLPEEGLKFMVYLQKENIIDESGMPKERFSAEFPKEGPSILRIQQVVRGDSAAYFCASSPDRNTGELFFGEGSRLTVL.

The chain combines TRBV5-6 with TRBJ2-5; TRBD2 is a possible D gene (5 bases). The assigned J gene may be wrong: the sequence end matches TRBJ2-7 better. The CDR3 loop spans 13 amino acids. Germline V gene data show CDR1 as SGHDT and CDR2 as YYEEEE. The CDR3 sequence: CASSSGPRGEQYF. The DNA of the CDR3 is TGTGCCAGCAGCAGTGGCCCACGGGGCGAGCAGTACTTC.

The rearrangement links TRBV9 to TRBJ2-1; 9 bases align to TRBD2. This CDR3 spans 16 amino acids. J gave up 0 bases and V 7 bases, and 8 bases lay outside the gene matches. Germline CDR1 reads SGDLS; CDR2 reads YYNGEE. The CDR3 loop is CASRPNSGSSYNEQFF. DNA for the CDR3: TGTGCCAGCCGCCCCAATAGCGGGAGCTCCTACAATGAGCAGTTCTTC.

The CDR3 is CASSDLTSTGELFF. The CDR3 DNA sequence: TGCGCCAGCAGTGACCTGACGAGCACCGGGGAGCTGTTTTTT. V is TRBV10-1 and J is TRBJ2-2; no clear D gene. The CDR3 sequence is 14 residues long. Germline values: CDR1 WNHNN, CDR2 SYGVQD (reference sequence). The ends were cut back, 3 bases at V and 4 bases at J, with 9 bases in the middle.

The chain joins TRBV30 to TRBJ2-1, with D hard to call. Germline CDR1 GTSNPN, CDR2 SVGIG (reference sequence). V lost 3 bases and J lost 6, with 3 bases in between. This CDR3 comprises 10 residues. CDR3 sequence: CAWRGNEQFF. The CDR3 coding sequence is TGTGCCTGGAGAGGCAATGAGCAGTTCTTC.

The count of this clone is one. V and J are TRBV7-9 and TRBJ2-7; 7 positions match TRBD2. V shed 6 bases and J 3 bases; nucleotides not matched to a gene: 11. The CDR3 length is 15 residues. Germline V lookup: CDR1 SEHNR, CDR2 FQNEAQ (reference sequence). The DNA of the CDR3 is TGTGCCAGCAGGGATATAAGCGGGGCTAGCTACGAGCAGTACTTC. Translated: CASRDISGASYEQYF.

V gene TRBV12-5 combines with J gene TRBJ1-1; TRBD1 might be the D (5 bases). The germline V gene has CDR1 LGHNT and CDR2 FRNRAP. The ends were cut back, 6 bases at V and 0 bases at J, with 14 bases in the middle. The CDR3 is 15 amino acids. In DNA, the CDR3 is TGTGCTAGTGGACGGATCGACAGATTGAACACTGAAGCTTTCTTT. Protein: CASGRIDRLNTEAFF.

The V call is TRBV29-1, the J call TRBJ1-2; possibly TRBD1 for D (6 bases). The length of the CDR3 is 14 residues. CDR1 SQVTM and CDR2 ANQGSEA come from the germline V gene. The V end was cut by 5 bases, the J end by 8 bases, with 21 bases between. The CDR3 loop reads CSVRPMTGTVGYTF. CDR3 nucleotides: TGCAGCGTTCGGCCCATGACAGGTACTGTCGGCTACACCTTC.